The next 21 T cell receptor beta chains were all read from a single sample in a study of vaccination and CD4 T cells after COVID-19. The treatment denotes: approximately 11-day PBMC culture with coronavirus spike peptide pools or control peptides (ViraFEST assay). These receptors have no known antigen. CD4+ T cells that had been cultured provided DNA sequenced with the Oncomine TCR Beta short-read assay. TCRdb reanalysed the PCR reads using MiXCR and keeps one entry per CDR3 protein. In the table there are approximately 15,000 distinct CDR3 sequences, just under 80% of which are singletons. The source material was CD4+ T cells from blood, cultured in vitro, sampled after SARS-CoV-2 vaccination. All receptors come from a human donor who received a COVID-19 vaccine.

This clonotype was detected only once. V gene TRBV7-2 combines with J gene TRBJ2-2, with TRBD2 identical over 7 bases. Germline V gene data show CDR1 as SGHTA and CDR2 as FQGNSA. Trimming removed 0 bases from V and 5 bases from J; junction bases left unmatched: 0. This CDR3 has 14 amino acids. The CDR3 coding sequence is TGTGCCAGCAGCTTAGCGGGGGGGACCGGGGAGCTGTTTTTT. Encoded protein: CASSLAGGTGELFF.

The CDR3 sequence: CAISQAQGSNQPQHF. The CDR3 DNA sequence: TGTGCCATCAGTCAAGCCCAGGGTAGCAATCAGCCCCAGCATTTT. The genes are TRBV10-3 and TRBJ1-5, with a weak D call TRBD1 (5 bases). V was cut by 5 bases and J by 0 bases, with 11 bases left in between. The CDR3 runs 15 residues. The germline gives CDR1 ENHRY, CDR2 SYGVKD.

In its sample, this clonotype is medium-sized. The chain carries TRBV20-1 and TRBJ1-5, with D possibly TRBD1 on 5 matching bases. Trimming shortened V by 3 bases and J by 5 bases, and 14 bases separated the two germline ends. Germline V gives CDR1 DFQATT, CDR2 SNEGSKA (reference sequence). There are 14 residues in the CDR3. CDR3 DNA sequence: TGCAGTGCTAGTCTAGGGGTAGGGGATCAGCCCCAGCATTTT. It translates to CSASLGVGDQPQHF.

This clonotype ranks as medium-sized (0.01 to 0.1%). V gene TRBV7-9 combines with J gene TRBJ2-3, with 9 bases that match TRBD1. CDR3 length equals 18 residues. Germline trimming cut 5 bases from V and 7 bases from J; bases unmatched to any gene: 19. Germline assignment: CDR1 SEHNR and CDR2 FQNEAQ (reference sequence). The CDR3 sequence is CASSPEPGQGTTRYTQYF. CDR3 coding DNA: TGTGCCAGCAGCCCAGAACCGGGACAGGGAACAACAAGGTATACGCAGTATTTT.

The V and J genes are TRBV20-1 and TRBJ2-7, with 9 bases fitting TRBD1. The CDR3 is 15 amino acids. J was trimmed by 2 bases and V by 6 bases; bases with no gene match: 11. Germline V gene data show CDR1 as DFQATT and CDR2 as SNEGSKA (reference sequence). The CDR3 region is CSAGSGTGLPYEQYF. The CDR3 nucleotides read TGCAGTGCGGGCTCCGGGACAGGGTTGCCCTACGAGCAGTACTTC.

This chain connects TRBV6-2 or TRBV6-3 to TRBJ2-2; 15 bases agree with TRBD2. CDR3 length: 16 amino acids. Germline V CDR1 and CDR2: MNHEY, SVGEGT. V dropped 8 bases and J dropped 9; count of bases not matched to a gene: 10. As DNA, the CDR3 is TGTGCCAGCGTAGGACTAGCGGGGGGGCTAATCCGGGAGCTGTTTTTT. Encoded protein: CASVGLAGGLIRELFF.

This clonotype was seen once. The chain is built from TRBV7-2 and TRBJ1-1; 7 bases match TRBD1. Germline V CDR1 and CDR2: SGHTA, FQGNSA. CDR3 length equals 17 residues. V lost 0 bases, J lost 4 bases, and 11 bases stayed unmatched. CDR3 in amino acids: CASSLAGQTRRGTEAFF. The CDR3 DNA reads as TGTGCCAGCAGCTTAGCGGGACAGACACGCAGGGGCACTGAAGCTTTCTTT.

The CDR3 bases are TGCAGTGCCCAACTAGCGGGGGGGAGGATGAACACTGAAGCTTTCTTT. Encoded protein: CSAQLAGGRMNTEAFF. The chain recombines TRBV20-1 with TRBJ1-1, with a possible D match to TRBD1 (5 bases). The CDR3 totals 16 residues. Trimming cost V 6 bases and J 0 bases, with 20 bases left between them. Germline values: CDR1 DFQATT, CDR2 SNEGSKA (reference sequence).

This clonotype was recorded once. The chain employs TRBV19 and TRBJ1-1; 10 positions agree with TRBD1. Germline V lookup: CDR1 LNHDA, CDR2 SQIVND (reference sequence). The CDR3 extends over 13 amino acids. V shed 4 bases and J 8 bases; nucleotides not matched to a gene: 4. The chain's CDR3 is CASSTRQGAEAFF. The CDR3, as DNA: TGTGCCAGTAGTACAAGACAGGGGGCGGAAGCTTTCTTT.

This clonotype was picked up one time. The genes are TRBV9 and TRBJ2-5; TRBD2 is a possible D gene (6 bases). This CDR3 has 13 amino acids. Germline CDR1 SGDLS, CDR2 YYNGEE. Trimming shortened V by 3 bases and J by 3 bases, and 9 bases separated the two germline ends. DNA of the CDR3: TGTGCCAGCAGCGCGGGACTCGAAGAGACCCAGTACTTC. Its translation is CASSAGLEETQYF.

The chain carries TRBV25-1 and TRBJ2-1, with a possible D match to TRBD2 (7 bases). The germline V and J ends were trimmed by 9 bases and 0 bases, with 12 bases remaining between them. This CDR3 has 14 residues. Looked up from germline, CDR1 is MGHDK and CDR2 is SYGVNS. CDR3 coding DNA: TGTGCCAGAAAAGGGGGGGGCTCCTACAATGAGCAGTTCTTC. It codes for CARKGGGSYNEQFF.

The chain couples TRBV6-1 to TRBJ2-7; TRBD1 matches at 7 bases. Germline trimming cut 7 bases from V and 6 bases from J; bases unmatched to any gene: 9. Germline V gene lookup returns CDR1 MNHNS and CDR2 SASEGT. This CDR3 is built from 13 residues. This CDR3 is CASNSQQGSEQYF. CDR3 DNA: TGTGCCAGCAACTCTCAACAGGGGTCCGAGCAGTACTTC.

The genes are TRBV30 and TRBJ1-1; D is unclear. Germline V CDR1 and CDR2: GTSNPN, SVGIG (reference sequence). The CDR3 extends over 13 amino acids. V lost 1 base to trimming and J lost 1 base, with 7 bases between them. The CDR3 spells CAWSERQNTEAFF. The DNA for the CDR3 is TGTGCCTGGAGTGAACGACAGAACACTGAAGCTTTCTTT. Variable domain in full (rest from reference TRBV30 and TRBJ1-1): SQTIHQWPATLVQPVGSPLSLECTVEGTSNPNLYWYRQAAGRGLQLLFYSVGIGQISSEVPQNLSASRPQDRQFILSSKKLLLSDSGFYLCAWSERQNTEAFFGQGTRLTVV.

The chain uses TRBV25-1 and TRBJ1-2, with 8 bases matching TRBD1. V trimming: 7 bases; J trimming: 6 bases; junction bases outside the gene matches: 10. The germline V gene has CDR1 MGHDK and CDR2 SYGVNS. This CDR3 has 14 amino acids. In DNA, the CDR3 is TGTGCCAGCAAGGGGCCGGACAGGGCAAATGGCTACACCTTC. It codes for CASKGPDRANGYTF.

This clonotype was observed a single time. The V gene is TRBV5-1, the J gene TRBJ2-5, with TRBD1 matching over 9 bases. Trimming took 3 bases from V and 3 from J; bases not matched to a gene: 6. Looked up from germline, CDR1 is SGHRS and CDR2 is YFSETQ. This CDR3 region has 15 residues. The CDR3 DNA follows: TGCGCCAGCAGCTCGAAAGGGACAGGGAAAGAGACCCAGTACTTC. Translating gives CASSSKGTGKETQYF. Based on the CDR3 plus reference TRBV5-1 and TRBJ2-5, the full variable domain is KAGVTQTPRYLIKTRGQQVTLSCSPISGHRSVSWYQQTPGQGLQFLFEYFSETQRNKGNFPGRFSGRQFSNSRSEMNVSTLELGDSALYLCASSSKGTGKETQYFGPGTRLLVL.

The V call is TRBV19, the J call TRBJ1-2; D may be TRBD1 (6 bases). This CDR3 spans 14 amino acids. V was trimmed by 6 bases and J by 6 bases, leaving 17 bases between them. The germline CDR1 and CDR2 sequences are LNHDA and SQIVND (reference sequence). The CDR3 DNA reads TGTGCCAGTAGCACAGGGTTCGAGGAAGATGGCTACACCTTC. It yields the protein CASSTGFEEDGYTF.

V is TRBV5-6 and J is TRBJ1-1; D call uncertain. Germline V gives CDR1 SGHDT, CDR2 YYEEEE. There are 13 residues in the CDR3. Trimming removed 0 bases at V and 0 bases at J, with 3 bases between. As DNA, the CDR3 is TGTGCCAGCAGCTTGGATATGAACACTGAAGCTTTCTTT. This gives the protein CASSLDMNTEAFF.

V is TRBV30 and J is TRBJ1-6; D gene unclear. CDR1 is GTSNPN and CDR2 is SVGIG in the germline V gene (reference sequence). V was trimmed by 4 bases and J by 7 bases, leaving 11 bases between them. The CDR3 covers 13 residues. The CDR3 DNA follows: TGTGCCTGGACCCTGAGGACGAATTCACCCCTCCACTTT. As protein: CAWTLRTNSPLHF.

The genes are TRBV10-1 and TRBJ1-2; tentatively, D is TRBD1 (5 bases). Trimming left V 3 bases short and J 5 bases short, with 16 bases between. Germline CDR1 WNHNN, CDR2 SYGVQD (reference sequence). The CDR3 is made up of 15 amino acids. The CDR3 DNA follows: TGCGCCAGCAGTGATCGGGACGACAACCCTTATGGCTACACCTTC. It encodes CASSDRDDNPYGYTF.

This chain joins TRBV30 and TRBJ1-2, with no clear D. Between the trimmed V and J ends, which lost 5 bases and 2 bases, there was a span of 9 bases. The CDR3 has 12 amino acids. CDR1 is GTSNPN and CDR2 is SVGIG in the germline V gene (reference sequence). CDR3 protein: CAWGNRNYGYTF. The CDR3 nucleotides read TGTGCCTGGGGGAACCGGAACTATGGCTACACCTTC.

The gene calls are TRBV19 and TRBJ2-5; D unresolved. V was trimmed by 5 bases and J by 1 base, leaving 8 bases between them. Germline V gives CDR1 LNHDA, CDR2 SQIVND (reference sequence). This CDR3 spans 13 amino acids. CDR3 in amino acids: CASSVAGQETQYF. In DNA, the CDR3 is TGTGCCAGTAGTGTGGCAGGCCAAGAGACCCAGTACTTC.